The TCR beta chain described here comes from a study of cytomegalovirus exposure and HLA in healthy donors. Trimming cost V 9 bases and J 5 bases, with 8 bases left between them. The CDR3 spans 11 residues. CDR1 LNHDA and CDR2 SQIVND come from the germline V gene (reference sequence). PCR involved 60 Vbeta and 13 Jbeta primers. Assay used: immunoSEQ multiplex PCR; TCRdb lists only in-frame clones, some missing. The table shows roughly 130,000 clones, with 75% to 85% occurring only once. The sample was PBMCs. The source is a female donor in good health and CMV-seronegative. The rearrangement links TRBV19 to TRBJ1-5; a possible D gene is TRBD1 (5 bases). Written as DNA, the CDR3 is TGTGCCAGCGGGGGTTATCAGCCCCAGCATTTT. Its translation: CASGGYQPQHF.